The rows below give T cell receptor beta chains drawn from one sample of a study of T cell repertoires in cytomegalovirus infection. These TCRs are of unknown antigen specificity. TCRdb redid the calling of the reads with MiXCR, one entry per CDR3 protein. Of 110,000 to 150,000 distinct CDR3 sequences in the sample, 32% were seen once. The sequencing here drew on CD8+ T cells from cultured PBMCs, taken from culture after CMV antigen stimulation. These receptors originate from a human donor in good health (CMV status not recorded). Some clones in this sample may be carry-over from other donors' samples. CDR3s include the opening cysteine and the closing phenylalanine or tryptophan. The D gene is left open where the match is weak. Size tells how often a clone was seen (once, few, many) or the class of an expanded clone, and some rows leave it out.

CDR3: CASSQDPPGDRRETQYF
DNA: TGCGCCAGCAGCCAAGATCCCCCGGGGGACAGGAGAGAGACCCAGTACTTC
V: TRBV4-1
size: few
D: TRBD1
J: TRBJ2-5

CDR3: CASSGYTRGTDTQYF
DNA: TGTGCCAGCAGCGGTTACACTCGAGGCACAGATACGCAGTATTTT
V: TRBV7-2
size: many
D: -
J: TRBJ2-3

CDR3: CSARDMQHTEAFF
DNA: TGCAGTGCTAGAGATATGCAGCACACTGAAGCTTTCTTT
V: TRBV20-1
size: -
D: -
J: TRBJ1-1

CDR3: CASSLLGHNEQFF
DNA: TGTGCCAGCAGCTTATTAGGGCACAATGAGCAGTTCTTC
V: TRBV7-9
size: few
D: -
J: TRBJ2-1

CDR3: CASSQPGGAMLYNEQFF
DNA: TGTGCCAGCAGCCAACCAGGGGGCGCGATGTTATACAATGAGCAGTTCTTC
V: TRBV4-2
size: -
D: TRBD1
J: TRBJ2-1

CDR3: CASSLTGVGYTF
DNA: TGTGCCAGCAGCCTCACAGGGGTGGGCTACACCTTC
V: TRBV7-8
size: few
D: TRBD1
J: TRBJ1-2

CDR3: CASSPGQGISTNEKLFF
DNA: TGTGCCAGCAGTCCGGGACAGGGGATTTCAACTAATGAAAAACTGTTTTTT
V: TRBV12-3/TRBV12-4
size: few
D: TRBD1
J: TRBJ1-4

CDR3: CASSQAGTGGFGGYGYTF
DNA: TGCGCCAGCAGCCAAGCCGGGACAGGGGGCTTCGGTGGCTATGGCTACACCTTC
V: TRBV4-1
size: -
D: TRBD1
J: TRBJ1-2

CDR3: CASSTNRQGWGQPQHF
DNA: TGTGCCAGTAGTACAAATCGACAGGGCTGGGGTCAGCCCCAGCATTTT
V: TRBV19
size: -
D: TRBD1
J: TRBJ1-5

CDR3: CASSSGQGSGYTF
DNA: TGTGCCAGCAGTTCGGGACAGGGTTCTGGCTACACCTTC
V: TRBV12-3/TRBV12-4
size: -
D: TRBD1
J: TRBJ1-2

CDR3: CSARLRTGSGEQYF
DNA: TGCAGTGCTAGGCTACGGACAGGGTCTGGCGAGCAGTACTTC
V: TRBV20-1
size: -
D: TRBD1
J: TRBJ2-7